This TCR beta chain was retrieved from a study of shared clonotypes between healthy human individuals. Findings and limits, study-wide: Lower generation probabilities were found for non-shared clonotypes than for those shared by all four donors.

About this clone itself: The antigen is unknown.

The length of the CDR3 is 16 residues. Germline V gives CDR1 MGHRA, CDR2 YSYEKL. V trimming: 4 bases; J trimming: 8 bases; junction bases outside the gene matches: 9. Deep-level assay runs were performed. The assay was immunoSEQ multiplex PCR, and TCRdb's table has in-frame clones only and misses some. The table lists some 1,600,000 clones, 95% to 99% of them singletons. Healthy HIV-negative adults without recent acute infections or vaccinations served as donors. This clonotype was sampled from a man aged 25 to 40 in good health. The chain couples TRBV4-1 to TRBJ2-1; 12 bases fit TRBD2. The sequenced material came from naive CD4+ T cells sorted from blood. The subset was: CD45RA+ positively selected. CDR3: CASSPWRTSGNDEQFF. CDR3 nucleotides: TGCGCCAGCAGCCCATGGCGGACTAGCGGGAATGATGAGCAGTTCTTC.